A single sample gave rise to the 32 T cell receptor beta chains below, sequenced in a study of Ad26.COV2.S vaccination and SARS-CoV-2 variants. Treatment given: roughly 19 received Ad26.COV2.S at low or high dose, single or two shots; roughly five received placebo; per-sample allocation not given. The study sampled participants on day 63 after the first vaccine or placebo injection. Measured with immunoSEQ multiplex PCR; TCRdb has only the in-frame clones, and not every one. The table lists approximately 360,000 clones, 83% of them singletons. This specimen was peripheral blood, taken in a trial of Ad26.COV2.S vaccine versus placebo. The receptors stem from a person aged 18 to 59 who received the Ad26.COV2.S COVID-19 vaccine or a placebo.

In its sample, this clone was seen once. The CDR3 DNA reads TGCGCCAGCAGCCAAGAGGGGGGCGGGAGTTCCCCAGATACGCAGTATTTT. This codes for CASSQEGGGSSPDTQYF. The V gene is TRBV4-1, the J gene TRBJ2-3; weak D call: TRBD2 (7 bases). The CDR3 is made up of 17 amino acids. Between the trimmed V and J ends, which lost 0 bases and 4 bases, there was a span of 17 bases. CDR1 and CDR2 (germline): MGHRA, YSYEKL.

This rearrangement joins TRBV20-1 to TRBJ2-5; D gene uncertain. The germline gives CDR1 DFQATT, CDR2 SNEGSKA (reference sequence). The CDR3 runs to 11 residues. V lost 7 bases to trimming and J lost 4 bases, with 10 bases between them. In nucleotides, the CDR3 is TGCAGTGTCCTGAACCGAGAGACCCAGTACTTC. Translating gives CSVLNRETQYF.

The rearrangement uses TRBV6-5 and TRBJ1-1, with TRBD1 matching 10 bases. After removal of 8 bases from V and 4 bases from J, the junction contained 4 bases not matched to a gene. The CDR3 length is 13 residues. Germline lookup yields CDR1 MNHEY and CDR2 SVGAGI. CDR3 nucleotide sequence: TGTGCCAGCCCCGGGACAGGGGCCACTGAAGCTTTCTTT. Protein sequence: CASPGTGATEAFF.

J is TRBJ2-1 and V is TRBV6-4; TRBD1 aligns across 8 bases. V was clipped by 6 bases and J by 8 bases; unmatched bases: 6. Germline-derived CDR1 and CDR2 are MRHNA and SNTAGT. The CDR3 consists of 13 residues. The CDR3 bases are TGTGCCAGCAGAGGACAGGGTTTGGATGAGCAGTTCTTC. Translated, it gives CASRGQGLDEQFF.

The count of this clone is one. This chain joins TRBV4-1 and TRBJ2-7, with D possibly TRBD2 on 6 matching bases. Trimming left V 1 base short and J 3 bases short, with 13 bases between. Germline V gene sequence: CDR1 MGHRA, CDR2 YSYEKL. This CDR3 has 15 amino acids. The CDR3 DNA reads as TGCGCCAGCAGCCAAGCCGGGAGTAGGAACTACGAGCAGTACTTC. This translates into CASSQAGSRNYEQYF.

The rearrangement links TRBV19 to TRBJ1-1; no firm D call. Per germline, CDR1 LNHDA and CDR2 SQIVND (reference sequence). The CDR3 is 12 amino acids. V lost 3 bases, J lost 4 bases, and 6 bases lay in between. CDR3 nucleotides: TGTGCCAGTAGTATGGTTGGCACTGAAGCTTTCTTT. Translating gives CASSMVGTEAFF.

DNA for the CDR3: TGTGCCAGCAGCCCCGACAGTAGTAATGGAAACACCATATATTTT. It encodes CASSPDSSNGNTIYF. This sequence joins TRBV28 and TRBJ1-3; D is possibly TRBD1 (5 bases). V dropped 6 bases and J dropped 3 bases, with 15 bases sitting between them. This CDR3 is 15 amino acids long. Germline-derived CDR1 and CDR2 are MDHEN and SYDVKM.

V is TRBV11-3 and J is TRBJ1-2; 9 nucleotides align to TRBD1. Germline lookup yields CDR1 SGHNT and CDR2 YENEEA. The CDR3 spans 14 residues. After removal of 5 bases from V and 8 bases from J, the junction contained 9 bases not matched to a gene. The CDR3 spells CASSATGQGDGYTF. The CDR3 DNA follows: TGTGCCAGCAGCGCGACGGGACAGGGTGACGGCTACACCTTC. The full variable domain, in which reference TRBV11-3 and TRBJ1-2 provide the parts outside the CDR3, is EAGVVQSPRYKIIEKKQPVAFWCNPISGHNTLYWYLQNLGQGPELLIRYENEEAVDDSQLPKDRFSAERLKGVDSTLKIQPAELGDSAVYLCASSATGQGDGYTFGSGTRLTVV.

This CDR3 reads CASSALGGGITNTEAFF. In DNA form, the CDR3 reads TGTGCCAGCAGCGCCTTGGGAGGCGGGATAACGAACACTGAAGCTTTCTTT. The chain combines TRBV11-3 with TRBJ1-1; no clear D gene. CDR3 size: 17 residues. Germline loops: CDR1 SGHNT, CDR2 YENEEA. V was pared by 5 bases and J by 1 base, with 20 bases between.

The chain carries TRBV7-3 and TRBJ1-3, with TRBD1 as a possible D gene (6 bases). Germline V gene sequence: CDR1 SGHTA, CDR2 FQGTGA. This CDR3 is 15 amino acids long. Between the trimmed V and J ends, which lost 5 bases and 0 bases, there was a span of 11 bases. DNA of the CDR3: TGTGCCAGCAGCATACAGGGAAGCTCTGGAAACACCATATATTTT. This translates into CASSIQGSSGNTIYF.

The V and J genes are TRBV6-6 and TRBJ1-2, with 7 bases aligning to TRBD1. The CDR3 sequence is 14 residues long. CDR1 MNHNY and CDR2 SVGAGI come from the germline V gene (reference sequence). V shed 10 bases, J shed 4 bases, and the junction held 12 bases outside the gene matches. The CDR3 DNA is TGTGCCATCAAAGGGGACAGAGACTTCTATGGCTACACCTTC. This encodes CAIKGDRDFYGYTF.

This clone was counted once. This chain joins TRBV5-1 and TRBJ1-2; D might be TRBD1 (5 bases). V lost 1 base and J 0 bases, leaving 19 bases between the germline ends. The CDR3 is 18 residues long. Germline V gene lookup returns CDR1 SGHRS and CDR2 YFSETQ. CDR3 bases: TGCGCCAGCAGCTTGTTCCCCCAACCCCGGGGGTCTAACTATGGCTACACCTTC. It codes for CASSLFPQPRGSNYGYTF.

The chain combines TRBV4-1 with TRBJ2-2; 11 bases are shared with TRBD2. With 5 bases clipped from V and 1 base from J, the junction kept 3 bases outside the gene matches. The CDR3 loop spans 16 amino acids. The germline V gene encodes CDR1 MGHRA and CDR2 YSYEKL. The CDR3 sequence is CASSFTSGGNTGELFF. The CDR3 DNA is TGCGCCAGCAGCTTCACTAGCGGGGGGAACACCGGGGAGCTGTTTTTT.

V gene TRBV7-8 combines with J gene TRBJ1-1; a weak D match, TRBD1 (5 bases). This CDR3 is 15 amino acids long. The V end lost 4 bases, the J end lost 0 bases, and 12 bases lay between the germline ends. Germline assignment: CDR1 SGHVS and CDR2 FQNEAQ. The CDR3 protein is CASSSRQHLNTEAFF. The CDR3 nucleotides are TGTGCCAGCAGCTCTCGACAGCACTTGAACACTGAAGCTTTCTTT.

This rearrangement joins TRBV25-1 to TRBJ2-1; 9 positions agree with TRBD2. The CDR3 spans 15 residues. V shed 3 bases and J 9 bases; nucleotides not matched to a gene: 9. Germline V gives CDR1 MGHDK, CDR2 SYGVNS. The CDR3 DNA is TGTGCCAGCAGTGATTTAGCGGGAGCGGGCATTGAGCAGTTCTTC. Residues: CASSDLAGAGIEQFF.

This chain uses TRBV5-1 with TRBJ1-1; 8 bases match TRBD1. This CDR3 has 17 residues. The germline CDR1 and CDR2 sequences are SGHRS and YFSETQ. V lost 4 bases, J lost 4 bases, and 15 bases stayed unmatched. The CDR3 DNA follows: TGCGCCAGCAGCATAGGGGACAGGTCCACGAAAGGCACTGAAGCTTTCTTT. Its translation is CASSIGDRSTKGTEAFF.

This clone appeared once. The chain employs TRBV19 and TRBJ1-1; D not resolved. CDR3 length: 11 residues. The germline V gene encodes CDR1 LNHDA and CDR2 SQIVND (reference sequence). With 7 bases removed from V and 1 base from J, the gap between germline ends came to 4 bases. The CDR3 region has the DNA TGTGCCAGTACTCAGAACACTGAAGCTTTCTTT. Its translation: CASTQNTEAFF. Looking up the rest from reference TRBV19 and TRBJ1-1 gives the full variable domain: DGGITQSPKYLFRKEGQNVTLSCEQNLNHDAMYWYRQDPGQGLRLIYYSQIVNDFQKGDIAEGYSVSREKKESFPLTVTSAQKNPTAFYLCASTQNTEAFFGQGTRLTVV.

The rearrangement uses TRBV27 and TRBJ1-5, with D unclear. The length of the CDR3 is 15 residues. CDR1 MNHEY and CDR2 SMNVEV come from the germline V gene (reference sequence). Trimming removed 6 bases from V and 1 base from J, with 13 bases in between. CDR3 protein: CASSRYDGSNQPQHF. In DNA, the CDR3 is TGTGCCAGCAGCAGGTACGACGGAAGCAATCAGCCCCAGCATTTT.

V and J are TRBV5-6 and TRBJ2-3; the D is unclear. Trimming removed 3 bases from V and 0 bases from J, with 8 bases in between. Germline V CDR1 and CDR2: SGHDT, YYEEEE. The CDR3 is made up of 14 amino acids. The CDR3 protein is CASSSRRSTDTQYF. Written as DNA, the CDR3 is TGTGCCAGCAGCTCGAGAAGGAGCACAGATACGCAGTATTTT. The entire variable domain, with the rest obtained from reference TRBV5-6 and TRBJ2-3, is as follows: DAGVTQSPTHLIKTRGQQVTLRCSPKSGHDTVSWYQQALGQGPQFIFQYYEEEERQRGNFPDRFSGHQFPNYSSELNVNALLLGDSALYLCASSSRRSTDTQYFGPGTRLTVL.

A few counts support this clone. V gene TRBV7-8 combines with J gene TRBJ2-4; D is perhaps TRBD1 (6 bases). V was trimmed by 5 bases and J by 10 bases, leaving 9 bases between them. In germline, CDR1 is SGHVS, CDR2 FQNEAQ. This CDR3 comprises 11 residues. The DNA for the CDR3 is TGTGCCAGCAGCAGCAGGGGTATTCAGTACTTC. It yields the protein CASSSRGIQYF.

Here the CDR3 reads CASGLGINSPLHF. The CDR3 coding sequence is TGTGCTAGTGGTTTGGGGATTAATTCACCCCTCCACTTT. The chain has TRBV12-5 and TRBJ1-6; D not certain. V lost 1 base to trimming and J lost 6 bases, with 4 bases between them. The CDR3 extends over 13 amino acids. The germline CDR1 and CDR2 sequences are LGHNT and FRNRAP.

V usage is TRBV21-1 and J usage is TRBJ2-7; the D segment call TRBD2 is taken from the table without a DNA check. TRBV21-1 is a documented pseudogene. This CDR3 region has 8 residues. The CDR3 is CANGEQYF. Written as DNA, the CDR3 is TGTGCCAACGGGGAGCAGTACTTC.

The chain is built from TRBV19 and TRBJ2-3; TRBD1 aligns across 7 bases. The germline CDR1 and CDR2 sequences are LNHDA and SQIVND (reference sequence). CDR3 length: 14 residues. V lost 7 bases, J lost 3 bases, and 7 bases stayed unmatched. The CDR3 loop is CASKTGMKTDTQYF. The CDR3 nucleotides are TGTGCCAGTAAGACAGGGATGAAGACAGATACGCAGTATTTT.

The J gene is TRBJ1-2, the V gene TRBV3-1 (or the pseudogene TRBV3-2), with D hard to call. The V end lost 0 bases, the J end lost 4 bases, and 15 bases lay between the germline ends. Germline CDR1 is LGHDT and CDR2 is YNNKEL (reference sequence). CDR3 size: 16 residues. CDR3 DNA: TGTGCCAGCAGCCAAGAAAATACCCGGAGTGTCTATGGCTACACCTTC. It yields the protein CASSQENTRSVYGYTF.

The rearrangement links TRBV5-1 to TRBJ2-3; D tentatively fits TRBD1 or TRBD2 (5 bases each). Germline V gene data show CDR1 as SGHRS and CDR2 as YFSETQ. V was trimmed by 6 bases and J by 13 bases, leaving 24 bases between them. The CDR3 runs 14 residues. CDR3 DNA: TGCGCCAGCACCCTATCCTCCCCGGGGACGGCGGAGTATTTT. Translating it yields CASTLSSPGTAEYF.

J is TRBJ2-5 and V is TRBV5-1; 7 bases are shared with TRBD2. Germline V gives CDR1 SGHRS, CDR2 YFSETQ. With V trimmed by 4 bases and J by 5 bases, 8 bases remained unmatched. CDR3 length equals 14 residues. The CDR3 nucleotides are TGCGCCAGCAGCCAGGGAGGGTCCCTGGAGACCCAGTACTTC. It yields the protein CASSQGGSLETQYF.

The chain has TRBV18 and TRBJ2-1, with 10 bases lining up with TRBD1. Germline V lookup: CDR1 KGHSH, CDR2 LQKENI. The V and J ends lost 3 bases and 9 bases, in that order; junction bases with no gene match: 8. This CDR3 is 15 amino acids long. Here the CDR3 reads CASSPLQDRGSEQFF. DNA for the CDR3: TGTGCCAGCTCACCCCTCCAGGACAGGGGGAGTGAGCAGTTCTTC.

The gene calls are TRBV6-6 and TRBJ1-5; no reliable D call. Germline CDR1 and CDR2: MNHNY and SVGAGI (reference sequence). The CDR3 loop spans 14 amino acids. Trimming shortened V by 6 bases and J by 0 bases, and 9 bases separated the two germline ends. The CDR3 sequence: CASSAQYSNQPQHF. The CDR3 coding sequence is TGTGCCAGCAGCGCCCAGTATAGCAATCAGCCCCAGCATTTT.

The CDR3 DNA sequence: TGTGCCAGCAGCTTAGTCGGGACCTACGAGCAGTACTTC. Residues: CASSLVGTYEQYF. The chain joins TRBV13 to TRBJ2-7, with a weak D call TRBD2 (5 bases). The germline gives CDR1 PRHDT, CDR2 FYEKMQ (reference sequence). Deletions cut 1 base from V and 2 bases from J, with 6 bases between. CDR3 length: 13 residues.

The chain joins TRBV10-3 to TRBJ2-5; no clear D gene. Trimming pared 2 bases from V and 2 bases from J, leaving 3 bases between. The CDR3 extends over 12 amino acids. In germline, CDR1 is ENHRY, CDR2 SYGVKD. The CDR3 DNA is TGTGCCATCAGTGAGAATCAAGAGACCCAGTACTTC. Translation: CAISENQETQYF.

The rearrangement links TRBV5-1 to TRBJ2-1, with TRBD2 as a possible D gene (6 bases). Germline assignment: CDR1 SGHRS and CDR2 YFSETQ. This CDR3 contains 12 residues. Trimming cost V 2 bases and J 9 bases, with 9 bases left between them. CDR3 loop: CASSFGSGEQFF. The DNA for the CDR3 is TGCGCCAGCAGCTTCGGTAGCGGTGAGCAGTTCTTC.

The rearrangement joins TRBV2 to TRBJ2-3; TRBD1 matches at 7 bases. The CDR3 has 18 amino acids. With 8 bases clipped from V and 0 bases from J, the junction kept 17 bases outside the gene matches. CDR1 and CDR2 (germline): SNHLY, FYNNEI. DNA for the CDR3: TGTGCCAGCCGCCCTCCCCTTAGAGGGGGCGTCAGCACAGATACGCAGTATTTT. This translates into CASRPPLRGGVSTDTQYF.